The T cell receptor beta chain under discussion was sequenced for a study of blood T cell repertoires in COVID-19 (TCRdb year 2020). Study-wide context: The collaborator samples originated in the United States, Italy and Spain and spanned the acute and convalescent phases of COVID-19. Samples were obtained from the ongoing ImmuneRACE study (first 160 participants) and from over 1,000 subjects provided by 6 global collaborators. The repertoires were made available in a free public database intended to serve as a resource for research on the immune response to SARS-CoV-2. A de-identified subject ID, COVID-19 status, age in years and sex were almost always included in the sample metadata. Deeply sampled blood TCRbeta repertoires from subjects exposed to, actively infected with, or recovered from COVID-19 were included in the dataset. Where HLA class I and class II types were available, the types were taken from metadata supplied by the sample provider, not from assay-based typing. The prospective study material was composed of cDNA or gDNA derived from T cells, B-cell-depleted T cells, or PBMCs. Broader findings and caveats from the paper: Clinical and demographic metadata were provided uncurated, with the amount varying by source and participant.

TCRbeta CDR3 regions were amplified from genomic DNA using the immunoSEQ Assay, a bias-controlled multiplex PCR. On the authors' methods: Nucleated cell counts per sample were estimated from amplification of reference gene primers within the assay. To quantify the absolute abundance of each unique TCRbeta CDR3 rearrangement, sequence reads were collapsed and filtered. For each sample, productive Simpson clonality was calculated as the square root of Simpson's diversity index over productive rearrangements. Here the immuneACCESS table is served through TCRdb, limited to in-frame sequences with V and J called. Missing clones are a known gap in these copies; in checked studies unresolved V genes cover under half, and the rest lacks a known reason. The D gene and trimming were derived from the DNA, and the V and J assignments and clone size from that table. Here the sample has 250,000 to 350,000 clones; around 91% occur a single time. Around 4.3% of the sample comes from the top ten.

As to this clone: Its antigen remains unidentified. Base qualities are not at hand, and no much larger clone is one base apart.

Trimming removed 2 bases from V and 3 bases from J; the gene matches leave 6 bases unexplained. According to the germline V gene, CDR1 reads SGHRS and CDR2 reads YFSETQ. Including cysteine and phenylalanine, the CDR3 has 15 amino acids. Kept here is only the CDR3 DNA, which spans 45 bases and is read in frame from base 1. In the prospective study, participants were about 18 to 89 years old, resided in 25 or so geographic areas of the United States, and were enrolled through a virtual design. In the prospective study, participants were assigned to cohorts based on the clinical history participants reported in a screening survey and a study questionnaire. In the prospective study, whole blood, serum and a nasopharyngeal or oropharyngeal swab were collected from each participant by mobile phlebotomists. Over an approximately 2-month period, participants in the prospective study had the option of providing additional blood draws and questionnaires. Prospective study blood samples were shipped either frozen or at room temperature before DNA extraction.

The specimen was PBMCs or T cells enriched from blood (not recorded which). This clonotype originated in a woman aged 18 to 35 with acute COVID-19. The V and J segments used are TRBV5-1 and TRBJ1-2; the junction holds 8 bases that match TRBD1. CDR3 sequence: CASSLMDRADYGYTF. The DNA sequence reads TGCGCCAGCAGCTTAATGGACAGGGCTGACTATGGCTACACCTTC. The full variable domain, completed from the reference TRBV5-1 and TRBJ1-2 proteins outside the CDR3, reads KAGVTQTPRYLIKTRGQQVTLSCSPISGHRSVSWYQQTPGQGLQFLFEYFSETQRNKGNFPGRFSGRQFSNSRSEMNVSTLELGDSALYLCASSLMDRADYGYTFGSGTRLTVV.